This T cell receptor beta chain was captured in a study of OX40 agonist ivuxolimab in advanced cancers. Study summary: Recorded diagnoses for dose-escalation patients were hepatocellular carcinoma, melanoma, renal cell or head and neck cancer. Participants could have had prior anti-PD-1, anti-PD-L1 or anti-CTLA-4 therapy, and approximately 40% had some. Among those treated, three patients had partial responses, one with hepatocellular carcinoma and two with cutaneous melanoma.

Trimming at V came to 3 bases and at J to 3 bases, leaving 4 bases not matched to a gene. Germline-derived CDR1 and CDR2 are KGHSH and LQKENI. The CDR3 spans 15 residues. Method: immunoSEQ multiplex PCR; TCRdb's copy keeps in-frame clones and lacks some. The sample consists of around 60,000 clones, roughly 89% of them appearing once. The material sequenced was CD4+ or CD8+ T cells sorted from blood, taken in a trial of the OX40 agonist ivuxolimab. This clonotype was obtained from an adult with an advanced solid tumor such as melanoma, head and neck, liver or kidney cancer. The V call is TRBV18, the J call TRBJ1-1, with 10 bases matching TRBD1. The CDR3 spells CASSPRQGAYTEAFF. The CDR3, as DNA: TGTGCCAGCTCACCTCGACAGGGGGCTTACACTGAAGCTTTCTTT.